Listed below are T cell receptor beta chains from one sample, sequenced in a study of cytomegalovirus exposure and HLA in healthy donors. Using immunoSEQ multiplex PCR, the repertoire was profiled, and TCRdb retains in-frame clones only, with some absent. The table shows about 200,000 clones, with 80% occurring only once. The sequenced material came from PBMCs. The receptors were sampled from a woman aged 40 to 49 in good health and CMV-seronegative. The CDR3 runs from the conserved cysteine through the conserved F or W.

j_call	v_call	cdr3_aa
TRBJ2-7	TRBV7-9	CASSSPGTGVREQYF
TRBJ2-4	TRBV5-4	CASFPQGRDIQYF
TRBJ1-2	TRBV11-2	CASSLVGAAYGYTF
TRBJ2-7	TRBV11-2	CASSLDRGVPYEQYF
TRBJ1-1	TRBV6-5	CASSYSRGGTTEAFF
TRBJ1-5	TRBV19	CASSLRDRVNQPQHF
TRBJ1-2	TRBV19	CASSMQTGGGYTF
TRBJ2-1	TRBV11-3	CASSLGLAGRNEQFF
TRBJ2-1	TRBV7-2	CASSLQTGTKYNEQFF
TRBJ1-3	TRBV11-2	CASSLDGFGNTIYF
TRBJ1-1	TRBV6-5	CATTTWGAEAFF
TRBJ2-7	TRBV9	CASSLGLAGETSPYEQYF
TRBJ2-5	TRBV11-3	CASSPQMGLETSETQYF
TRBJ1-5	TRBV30	CAWSVLRGQGHQPQHF
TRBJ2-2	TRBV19	CASSSQAIVTGELFF
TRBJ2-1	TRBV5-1	CASSLLTSGRRLGNEQFF
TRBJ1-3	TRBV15	CATSRGTGTSGNTIYF
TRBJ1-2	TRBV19	CASSRVQGNGYTF
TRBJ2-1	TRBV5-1	CASSLGTGGNEQFF
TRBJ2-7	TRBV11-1	CASSWASGRYEQYF
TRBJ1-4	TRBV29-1	CSSRRAGGEKLFF
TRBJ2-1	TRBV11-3	CASSLRTIPSYNEQFF
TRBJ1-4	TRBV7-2	CASSFRGARDPNEKLFF
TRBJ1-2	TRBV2	CASIRGTGNYGYTF
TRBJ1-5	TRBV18	CASSPSGVSNQPQHF
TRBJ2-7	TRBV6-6	CASSQGGVAGAYEQYF
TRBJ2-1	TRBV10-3	CAISVDMGNEQFF